Below, 6 T cell receptor beta chains from the same sample are listed, as sequenced in a study of neurological immune-mediated disorders. TCRdb redid the calling of the 5' RACE reads with MiXCR, one entry per CDR3 protein. In the table there are 80,000 or so distinct CDR3 sequences, around 9.9% of which are singletons. Sequences were obtained from PBMCs. The receptors shown here come from a man aged 50 or older in good health.

At least ten counts were recorded for this clonotype. The chain combines TRBV20-1 with TRBJ2-7, with 15 nucleotides matching TRBD2. The CDR3 covers 16 residues. Germline-derived CDR1 and CDR2 are DFQATT and SNEGSKA (reference sequence). The V and J ends lost 6 bases and 4 bases, in that order; junction bases with no gene match: 10. The CDR3 protein is CSALGLAGGSVYEQYF. The CDR3 bases are TGCAGTGCACTGGGACTAGCGGGAGGAAGTGTATACGAGCAGTACTTC.

This clonotype showed up many times. The chain combines TRBV6-2 or TRBV6-3 with TRBJ2-1; D is perhaps TRBD1 (5 bases). From germline, CDR1 is MNHEY and CDR2 SVGEGT. The V end was cut by 7 bases, the J end by 6 bases, with 16 bases between. The CDR3 is 14 amino acids. DNA for the CDR3: TGTGCCAGCACCAATCGCCAGGGTTCCAATGAGCAGTTCTTC. Translating it yields CASTNRQGSNEQFF.

At least ten counts were recorded for this clonotype. The chain couples TRBV7-9 to TRBJ2-1, with 13 positions matching TRBD2. CDR1 and CDR2 (germline): SEHNR, FQNEAQ (reference sequence). The CDR3 has 15 residues. The junction had 9 bases not matched to a gene; V was cut back by 8 bases and J by 8 bases. In DNA form, the CDR3 reads TGTGCCAGCTTTCGGACTAGCGGGAGTTCCTATGAGCAGTTCTTC. This gives the protein CASFRTSGSSYEQFF.

This clonotype was detected many times. The rearrangement joins TRBV5-1 to TRBJ2-1; no clear D. Germline CDR1 reads SGHRS; CDR2 reads YFSETQ. This CDR3 has 16 amino acids. V lost 1 base and J lost 5, with 16 bases in between. DNA of the CDR3: TGCGCCAGCAGCTTGATAGGAGCTCCCCCCGACAATGAGCAGTTCTTC. Translation: CASSLIGAPPDNEQFF.

This clonotype was counted at least ten times. V and J are TRBV9 and TRBJ2-2; 9 bases line up with TRBD1. The germline gives CDR1 SGDLS, CDR2 YYNGEE. CDR3 length: 15 amino acids. Trimming cost V 7 bases and J 0 bases; bases outside gene matches: 4. The chain's CDR3 is CASGGTGSNTGELFF. CDR3 DNA sequence: TGTGCCAGCGGAGGGACAGGGTCGAACACCGGGGAGCTGTTTTTT. The complete variable domain, with remaining parts taken from reference TRBV9 and TRBJ2-2, reads DSGVTQTPKHLITATGQRVTLRCSPRSGDLSVYWYQQSLDQGLQFLIQYYNGEERAKGNILERFSAQQFPDLHSELNLSSLELGDSALYFCASGGTGSNTGELFFGEGSRLTVL.

About this clonotype itself: This could be a read error, since a much larger clone is one nucleotide away. This chain links TRBV5-1 with TRBJ2-1, with D tentatively TRBD1 or TRBD2 (5 bases each). The CDR3 totals 17 residues. Germline V gives CDR1 SGHRS, CDR2 YFSETQ. The CDR3 region has the DNA TGCGCCAGCAGCCCCCCCCTGGGGGAGAGCTCCTACAATGAGCAGTTATTC. Amino acid sequence: CASSPPLGESSYNEQLF.